The clone carrying this T cell receptor beta chain was recorded a few times. Per sample, extraction of total RNA gave at least 5.5 micrograms in every case. This sample is drawn from a study of blood T cells in healthy people across ages. Next came a second PCR, run for about 6 to 11 cycles, which used a sample-barcoded 5' primer along with a J-beta primer mix. Each cDNA molecule received a tag from a template-switch adaptor that had 12 random nucleotides. In TCRdb, the 5' RACE reads were re-called with MiXCR into one record per CDR3 protein. The data show approximately 320,000 distinct CDR3 sequences, 27% seen once. CDR1 and CDR2 (germline): MDHEN, SYDVKM. There are 13 residues in the CDR3.

Specimen: blood. The origin of this receptor is a woman in her 70s in good health. The chain employs TRBV28 and TRBJ2-5; D is undetermined. The end of the DNA is better explained by TRBJ2-7, so the J call may be wrong. CDR3 nucleotides: TGTGCCAGCAGGCCCACTTTATCCTACGAGCAGTACTTC. Its translation: CASRPTLSYEQYF.